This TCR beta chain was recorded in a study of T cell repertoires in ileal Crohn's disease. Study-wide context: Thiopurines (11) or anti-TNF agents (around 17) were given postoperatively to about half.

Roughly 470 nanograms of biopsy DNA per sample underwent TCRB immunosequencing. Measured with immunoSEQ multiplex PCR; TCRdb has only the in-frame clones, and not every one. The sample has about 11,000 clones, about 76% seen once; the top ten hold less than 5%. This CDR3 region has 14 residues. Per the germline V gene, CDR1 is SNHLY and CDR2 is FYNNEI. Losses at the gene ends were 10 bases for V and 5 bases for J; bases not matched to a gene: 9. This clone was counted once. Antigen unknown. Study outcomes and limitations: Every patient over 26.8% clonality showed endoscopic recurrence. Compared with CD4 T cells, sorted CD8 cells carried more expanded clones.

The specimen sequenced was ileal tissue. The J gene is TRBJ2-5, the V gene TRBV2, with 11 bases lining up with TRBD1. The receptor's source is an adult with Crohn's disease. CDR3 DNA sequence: TGTGCCACGGGAGGACAGGGGGCTCAGGAGACCCAGTACTTC. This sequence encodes CATGGQGAQETQYF.